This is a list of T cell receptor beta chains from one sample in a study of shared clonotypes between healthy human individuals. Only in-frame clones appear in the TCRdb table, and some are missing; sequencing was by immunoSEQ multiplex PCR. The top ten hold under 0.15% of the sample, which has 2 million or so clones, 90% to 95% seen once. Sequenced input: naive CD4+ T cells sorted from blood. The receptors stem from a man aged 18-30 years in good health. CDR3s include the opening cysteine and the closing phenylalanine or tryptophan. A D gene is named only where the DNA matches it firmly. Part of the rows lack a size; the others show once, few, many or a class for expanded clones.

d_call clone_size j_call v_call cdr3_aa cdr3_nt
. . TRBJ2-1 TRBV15 CATSPRKIGGFDEQFF TGTGCCACCAGCCCCCGGAAAATTGGGGGTTTCGATGAGCAGTTCTTC
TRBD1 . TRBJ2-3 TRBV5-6 CASSGIRQGRPSTDTQYF TGTGCCAGCAGCGGAATACGACAGGGCCGTCCAAGCACAGATACGCAGTATTTT
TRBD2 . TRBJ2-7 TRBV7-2 CASSTTGGNSYEQYF TGTGCCAGCAGCACAACGGGAGGCAACTCCTACGAGCAGTACTTC
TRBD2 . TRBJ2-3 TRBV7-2 CASSLGLAASTDTQYF TGTGCCAGCAGCTTAGGACTAGCGGCAAGCACAGATACGCAGTATTTT
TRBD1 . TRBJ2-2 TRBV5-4 CASSSQGAGKAGELFF TGTGCCAGCAGCTCCCAGGGGGCTGGGAAGGCCGGGGAGCTGTTTTTT
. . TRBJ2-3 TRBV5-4 CASSWTDSTDTQYF TGTGCCAGCAGCTGGACAGATAGCACAGATACGCAGTATTTT
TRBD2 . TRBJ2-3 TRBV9 CASSPPDGLAGTDTQYF TGTGCCAGCAGCCCACCTGACGGCCTAGCGGGCACAGATACGCAGTATTTT
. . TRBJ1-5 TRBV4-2 CASSQDGSPAAGQPQHF TGTGCCAGCAGCCAAGATGGCAGCCCCGCGGCGGGTCAGCCCCAGCATTTT
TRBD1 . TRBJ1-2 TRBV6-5 CASSYQTGDYGYTF TGTGCCAGCAGTTACCAGACAGGGGACTATGGCTACACCTTC
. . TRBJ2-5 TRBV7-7 CASSLQGTETQYF TGTGCTAGCAGCTTGCAGGGGACAGAGACCCAGTACTTC
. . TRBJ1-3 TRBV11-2 CASSLARAESSGNTIYF TGTGCCAGCAGCTTGGCCCGAGCGGAGAGCTCTGGAAACACCATATATTTT
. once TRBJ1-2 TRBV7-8 CASSLWGIESRGYTF TGTGCCAGCAGCTTGTGGGGAATCGAGTCTCGCGGCTACACCTTC
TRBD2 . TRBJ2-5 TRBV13 CASSLGVAGVGETQYF TGTGCCAGCAGCTTAGGAGTAGCGGGGGTAGGAGAGACCCAGTACTTC
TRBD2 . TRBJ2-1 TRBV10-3 CAVNSGGSYNEQFF TGTGCCGTCAATAGCGGGGGCTCCTACAATGAGCAGTTCTTC
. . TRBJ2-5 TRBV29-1 CSDGTQYF TGCAGCGACGGGACCCAGTACTTC
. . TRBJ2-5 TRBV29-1 CSVGAILRETQYF TGCAGCGTCGGGGCCATCTTACGAGAGACCCAGTACTTC
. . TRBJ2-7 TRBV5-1 CASSLAVRGGDAPYEQYF TGCGCCAGCAGCTTGGCAGTAAGAGGAGGGGACGCCCCCTACGAGCAGTACTTC
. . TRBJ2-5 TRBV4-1 CASSARGFQETQYF TGCGCCAGCAGCGCCAGGGGTTTCCAAGAGACCCAGTACTTC
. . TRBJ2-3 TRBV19 CASSPQGLSTDTQYF TGTGCCAGTAGTCCCCAGGGCCTGAGCACAGATACGCAGTATTTT
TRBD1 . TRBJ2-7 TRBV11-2 CASSLDRSSYEQYF TGTGCCAGCAGCTTGGACAGGTCTTCCTACGAGCAGTACTTC
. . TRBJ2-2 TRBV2 CASSAGSGELFF TGTGCCAGCAGTGCCGGTTCCGGGGAGCTGTTTTTT
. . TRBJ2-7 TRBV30 CAWSRPGTLYSYEQYF TGTGCCTGGAGTCGGCCTGGGACGTTATACTCCTACGAGCAGTACTTC
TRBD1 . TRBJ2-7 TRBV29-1 CSVDEGALNEQYF TGCAGCGTTGACGAGGGGGCGCTGAACGAGCAGTACTTC
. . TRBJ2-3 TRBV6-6 CASSSWTAVGDTQYF TGTGCCAGCAGTTCGTGGACAGCTGTGGGGGATACGCAGTATTTT
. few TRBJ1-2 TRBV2 CASSGEGDYGYTF TGTGCCAGCAGTGGCGAGGGGGACTATGGCTACACCTTC
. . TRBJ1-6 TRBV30 CAWTSRGTQNSPLHF TGTGCCTGGACCAGCCGGGGTACCCAGAATTCACCCCTCCACTTT
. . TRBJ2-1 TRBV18 CASSSERSYYNEQFF TGTGCCAGCTCGTCTGAGCGGTCCTACTACAATGAGCAGTTCTTC
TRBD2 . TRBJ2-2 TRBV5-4 CASSLGTSGRNTGELFF TGTGCCAGCAGCTTGGGGACTAGCGGGAGGAACACCGGGGAGCTGTTTTTT
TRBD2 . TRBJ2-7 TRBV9 CASSVLSGSQYEQYF TGTGCCAGCAGCGTACTTAGCGGGAGTCAGTACGAGCAGTACTTC
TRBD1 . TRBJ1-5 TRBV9 CASSAGQAGSQPQHF TGTGCCAGCAGCGCAGGACAGGCGGGAAGTCAGCCCCAGCATTTT
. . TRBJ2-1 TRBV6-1 CASSEGDREQWNEQFF TGTGCCAGCAGTGAAGGGGATCGGGAGCAGTGGAATGAGCAGTTCTTC
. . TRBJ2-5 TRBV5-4 CASSPGLLQETQYF TGTGCCAGCAGCCCTGGACTTCTCCAAGAGACCCAGTACTTC
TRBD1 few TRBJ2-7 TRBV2 CASNRDRAMTYEQYF TGTGCCAGCAACCGAGACAGGGCCATGACCTACGAGCAGTACTTC
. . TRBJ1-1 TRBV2 CASSETREAFF TGTGCCAGCAGTGAAACAAGGGAAGCTTTCTTT
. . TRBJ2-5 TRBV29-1 CSVEQGRGGTQYF TGCAGCGTTGAACAGGGTAGGGGCGGGACCCAGTACTTC
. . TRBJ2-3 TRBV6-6 CASSYGQPGTDTQYF TGTGCCAGCAGTTACGGACAGCCGGGCACAGATACGCAGTATTTT
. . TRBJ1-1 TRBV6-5 CASSRRGSATEAFF TGTGCCAGCAGCCGCCGAGGTTCGGCCACTGAAGCTTTCTTT